One sample yielded the 4 T cell receptor beta chains listed below, sequenced in a study of immune heterogeneity within non-small cell lung tumors. Template came from bulk tumor genomic DNA, at roughly 600 ng per sample. Each primary tumor yielded several biopsies, collected far apart from one another at surgery. Curative surgery was performed on patients who had untreated, newly diagnosed non-small cell lung cancer. Multiplex PCR (32 V and 13 J primers) was used to amplify the TCR beta CDR3. TCRdb reprocessed the multiplex PCR reads via MiXCR and lists one record per CDR3 protein. This table holds about 16,000 distinct CDR3 sequences, about 30% found once. Source material: lung tumor tissue. Receptors originate from a woman between 45 and 65 years old with non-small cell lung cancer.

Within the sample, this clonotype is medium-sized (0.01 to 0.1%). V and J are TRBV18 and TRBJ2-7, with D possibly TRBD1 on 6 matching bases. Germline CDR1 is KGHSH and CDR2 is LQKENI. This CDR3 has 15 residues. Trimming pared 3 bases from V and 2 bases from J, leaving 14 bases between. CDR3 DNA: TGTGCCAGCTCACCGGGGAACAGGGAGACCTACGAGCAGTACTTC. Its protein is CASSPGNRETYEQYF. The variable domain in full, with the rest retrieved from reference TRBV18 and TRBJ2-7, is NAGVMQNPRHLVRRRGQEARLRCSPMKGHSHVYWYRQLPEEGLKFMVYLQKENIIDESGMPKERFSAEFPKEGPSILRIQQVVRGDSAAYFCASSPGNRETYEQYFGPGTRLTVT.

Note on this clonotype: A much larger clone lies one base from this, so it may be a read error. The chain links TRBV10-1 to TRBJ2-1; D gene unclear. The CDR3 runs 15 residues. CDR1 and CDR2 (germline): WNHNN, SYGVQD (reference sequence). The CDR3 sequence: CAGSERSLGNNEQFF. CDR3 nucleotide sequence: TGCGCCGGCAGTGAGAGGAGCTTAGGGAACAATGAGCAGTTCTTC.

This rearrangement joins TRBV28 to TRBJ1-4; D not certain. CDR3 length: 14 residues. Germline V gene lookup returns CDR1 MDHEN and CDR2 SYDVKM. With 4 bases removed from V and 3 bases from J, the gap between germline ends came to 9 bases. The CDR3 region has the DNA TGTGCCAGCAGTTACAGAACCCCTAATGAAAAACTGTTTTTT. Its protein product is CASSYRTPNEKLFF.

This clonotype is categorized as medium-sized. V is TRBV12-3 or TRBV12-4 and J is TRBJ2-2; D not certain. V lost 6 bases and J lost 1, with 9 bases in between. The CDR3 has 14 amino acids. The CDR3 is CASRSRGNTGELFF. The CDR3 DNA is TGTGCCAGCAGGTCAAGAGGGAACACCGGGGAGCTGTTTTTT.